One sample yielded the 5 T cell receptor beta chains listed below, sequenced in a study of blood T cell repertoires in COVID-19. Here immunoSEQ multiplex PCR was the method, and the copy in TCRdb shows in-frame clones only, minus some. The sample carries approximately 230,000 clones, 80% to 90% recorded once. Sequences were obtained from PBMCs or T cells enriched from blood (not recorded which). The origin of the receptors is a man aged 18 to 29 who had recovered from COVID-19.

The table lists this clone with a count of one. The chain is built from TRBV2 and TRBJ1-1; a weak D match, TRBD1 (5 bases). The CDR3 loop spans 14 amino acids. Germline V CDR1 and CDR2: SNHLY, FYNNEI. V shed 6 bases and J shed 4 bases, with 15 bases lying between them. Here the CDR3 reads CASSLTGSATEAFF. Written as DNA, the CDR3 is TGTGCCAGCAGCCTAACAGGCTCGGCCACTGAAGCTTTCTTT.

This clone occurred a few times. J is TRBJ1-6 and V is TRBV25-1; 11 bases agree with TRBD1. The CDR3 runs to 13 residues. Germline V gene data show CDR1 as MGHDK and CDR2 as SYGVNS. V lost 6 bases, J lost 8 bases, and 0 bases stayed unmatched. CDR3 amino acids: CASRGQGDSPLHF. CDR3 in DNA: TGTGCCAGCAGGGGACAGGGGGATTCACCCCTCCACTTT.

The V gene is TRBV19, the J gene TRBJ2-7, with a tentative D call TRBD1 (6 bases). Trimming cost V 6 bases and J 0 bases, with 12 bases left between them. This CDR3 is built from 14 residues. CDR1 and CDR2 (germline): LNHDA, SQIVND (reference sequence). The CDR3, as DNA: TGTGCCAGTAGCGATGGACAGCTCTCCTACGAGCAGTACTTC. Its protein product is CASSDGQLSYEQYF.

The chain uses TRBV19 and TRBJ1-1; TRBD1 aligns across 7 bases. The V and J ends lost 3 bases and 9 bases, in that order; junction bases with no gene match: 4. Germline assignment: CDR1 LNHDA and CDR2 SQIVND (reference sequence). The CDR3 runs 12 residues. The CDR3 DNA sequence: TGTGCCAGTAGTATCGGACAGGTGCAAGCTTTCTTT. Translation: CASSIGQVQAFF.

The genes are TRBV5-4 and TRBJ2-1; the D gene is possibly TRBD1 (5 bases). The CDR3 is made up of 12 amino acids. The germline V gene encodes CDR1 SGHNT and CDR2 YYREEE (reference sequence). V lost 0 bases to trimming and J lost 7 bases, with 5 bases between them. The CDR3 sequence is CASSLAGNEQFF. The CDR3, as DNA: TGTGCCAGCAGCTTGGCAGGGAATGAGCAGTTCTTC.